This passage covers 30 T cell receptor beta chains from one sample sequenced in a study of shared clonotypes between healthy human individuals. The repertoire was sequenced with immunoSEQ multiplex PCR; TCRdb's copy has only in-frame clones and lacks some. In the table there are 800,000 to 1,200,000 clones, about 80% of which are singletons. The sample comprised memory CD4+ T cells from PBMCs. The subset: CD45RA-negative fraction. Receptors originate from a man aged 18 to 30 in good health. Some clones in this sample may be carry-over from other donors' samples.

This clone occurred once. The chain recombines TRBV6-6 with TRBJ2-2; 9 positions match TRBD1. The V and J ends lost 7 bases and 6 bases, in that order; junction bases with no gene match: 9. The CDR3 spans 15 residues. Germline CDR1 is MNHNY and CDR2 is SVGAGI (reference sequence). The CDR3 nucleotides read TGTGCCAGCACCGCCCCGACAGGGGGATCCGGGGAGCTGTTTTTT. Translating gives CASTAPTGGSGELFF.

The chain employs TRBV6-6 and TRBJ2-1; 10 positions match TRBD2. Germline CDR1 reads MNHNY; CDR2 reads SVGAGI (reference sequence). The length of the CDR3 is 16 residues. The J segment lost 3 bases and the V segment lost 8 bases, leaving 10 bases of the junction unmatched. CDR3: CASAARTSGGYNEQFF. As DNA, the CDR3 is TGTGCCAGCGCGGCCCGGACTAGCGGAGGCTACAATGAGCAGTTCTTC.

The CDR3 spells CATDSGGYTF. CDR3 nucleotides: TGTGCCACCGATTCGGGTGGCTACACCTTC. The J gene is TRBJ1-2, the V gene TRBV7-2; D unclear. The CDR3 consists of 10 residues. V shed 10 bases and J shed 7 bases, with 10 bases lying between them. Germline V gives CDR1 SGHTA, CDR2 FQGNSA.

This clone was detected a few times. The chain employs TRBV2 and TRBJ2-7; D is unclear. V lost 5 bases and J 2 bases, leaving 10 bases between the germline ends. CDR3 length: 13 amino acids. Per the germline V gene, CDR1 is SNHLY and CDR2 is FYNNEI. As DNA, the CDR3 is TGTGCCAGCAGTCGGCAAGAACCCTACGAGCAGTACTTC. Amino acids: CASSRQEPYEQYF.

Worth noting for this clone: The same CDR3 arises from other DNA sequences in this sample as well. The gene calls are TRBV2 and TRBJ1-2, with D possibly matching TRBD1 (5 bases). Between the trimmed V and J ends, which lost 1 base and 2 bases, there was a span of 5 bases. This CDR3 has 13 residues. Germline CDR1 is SNHLY and CDR2 is FYNNEI. CDR3: CASSEEGNYGYTF. The CDR3 coding sequence is TGTGCCAGCAGTGAAGAGGGGAACTATGGCTACACCTTC.

This rearrangement joins TRBV28 to TRBJ2-3; D is uncertain. The CDR3 extends over 14 amino acids. Germline V gives CDR1 MDHEN, CDR2 SYDVKM. Trimming removed 6 bases at V and 0 bases at J, with 10 bases between. CDR3 sequence reads: CASSAPHSTDTQYF. CDR3 in DNA: TGTGCCAGCAGCGCCCCTCATAGCACAGATACGCAGTATTTT.

As regards this clone: Other nucleotide sequences from this sample produce the same CDR3. V usage is TRBV18 and J usage is TRBJ2-1; tentative D call: TRBD2 (6 bases). This CDR3 has 12 amino acids. Trimming cost V 4 bases and J 7 bases, with 8 bases left between them. Germline assignment: CDR1 KGHSH and CDR2 LQKENI. Here the CDR3 DNA reads TGTGCCAGCTCACTAGCGGAGAATGAGCAGTTCTTC. It codes for CASSLAENEQFF.

V gene TRBV2 combines with J gene TRBJ2-1, with D perhaps assigned TRBD1 or TRBD2 (5 bases each). The CDR3 consists of 15 residues. V gave up 5 bases and J gave up 8 bases, with 19 bases separating them. Germline V lookup: CDR1 SNHLY, CDR2 FYNNEI. The chain's CDR3 is CASSRDKGTRDEQFF. DNA of the CDR3: TGTGCCAGCAGTAGAGACAAAGGGACGCGAGATGAGCAGTTCTTC.

The DNA of the CDR3 is TGTGCCAGCAGCTTAAAGGAGCCAGGCTACACCTTC. Translated, it gives CASSLKEPGYTF. The rearrangement uses TRBV7-9 and TRBJ1-2; D is undetermined. V was pared by 2 bases and J by 8 bases, with 9 bases between. The CDR3 has 12 amino acids. Germline CDR1 reads SEHNR; CDR2 reads FQNEAQ (reference sequence).

The V and J genes are TRBV30 and TRBJ2-1; 9 bases agree with TRBD2. V dropped 2 bases and J dropped 8; count of bases not matched to a gene: 16. Germline CDR1 and CDR2: GTSNPN and SVGIG (reference sequence). The CDR3 has 17 amino acids. The CDR3: CAWSRSLKAGGWHEQFF. For the CDR3, the DNA is TGTGCCTGGAGTCGATCCCTTAAAGCGGGAGGATGGCATGAGCAGTTCTTC.

The genes are TRBV5-1 and TRBJ1-1, with D tentatively TRBD1 (6 bases). Germline CDR1 is SGHRS and CDR2 is YFSETQ. The CDR3 covers 14 residues. The V end was cut by 0 bases, the J end by 3 bases, with 9 bases between. The CDR3 region has the DNA TGCGCCAGCAGCTTGGGAGGGGGGCACACTGAAGCTTTCTTT. This sequence encodes CASSLGGGHTEAFF.

This clone has only one observation. The rearrangement joins TRBV19 to TRBJ2-7; the match to TRBD1 covers 10 bases. The length of the CDR3 is 14 residues. Germline CDR1 reads LNHDA; CDR2 reads SQIVND (reference sequence). V was clipped by 5 bases and J by 3 bases; unmatched bases: 4. This CDR3 is CASSPRDRGYEQYF. DNA of the CDR3: TGTGCCAGTAGTCCCCGGGACAGGGGCTACGAGCAGTACTTC.

The rearrangement uses TRBV28 and TRBJ2-1, with D possibly being TRBD2 (5 bases). Trimming took off 7 bases at V and 4 bases at J, with 20 bases between the two ends. Germline CDR1 MDHEN, CDR2 SYDVKM. The CDR3 consists of 16 residues. In DNA, the CDR3 is TGTGCCAGCACCCCTCGGGGTTCCTCTTTTTACAATGAGCAGTTCTTC. This gives the protein CASTPRGSSFYNEQFF.

This rearrangement joins TRBV19 to TRBJ2-1; 9 nucleotides agree with TRBD2. The length of the CDR3 is 16 residues. Germline CDR1 LNHDA, CDR2 SQIVND (reference sequence). V lost 7 bases, J lost 6 bases, and 13 bases stayed unmatched. The CDR3 DNA reads TGTGCCAGTAACCCCACTAGGCGGGAGGGCCGCAATGAGCAGTTCTTC. Translating gives CASNPTRREGRNEQFF.

This clone was detected a few times. This chain links TRBV5-1 with TRBJ1-3, with D perhaps TRBD1 (6 bases). V lost 0 bases and J 4 bases, leaving 11 bases between the germline ends. The CDR3 has 15 residues. The germline gives CDR1 SGHRS, CDR2 YFSETQ. The CDR3 DNA sequence: TGCGCCAGCAGCTTGGACAGGGCAGCCGGAAACACCATATATTTT. Protein: CASSLDRAAGNTIYF.

On this clone: The same CDR3 also results from other DNA sequences found in this sample. The chain is built from TRBV6-5 and TRBJ1-1, with D perhaps TRBD1 (5 bases). V was clipped by 5 bases and J by 4 bases, with 14 bases between them. The CDR3 covers 14 residues. Germline V gene lookup returns CDR1 MNHEY and CDR2 SVGAGI. The CDR3 loop is CASSRRGLGTEAFF. Written as DNA, the CDR3 is TGTGCCAGCAGTCGAAGGGGTTTAGGCACTGAAGCTTTCTTT.

V is TRBV7-2 and J is TRBJ2-7; perhaps D is TRBD1 or TRBD2 (5 bases each). The germline V gene encodes CDR1 SGHTA and CDR2 FQGNSA. The CDR3 contains 12 residues. V lost 5 bases, J lost 4 bases, and 9 bases lay in between. CDR3 sequence (DNA): TGTGCCAGCAGCCGGGACCTGTACGAGCAGTACTTC. Amino acid sequence: CASSRDLYEQYF.

V and J are TRBV15 and TRBJ2-2, with D perhaps given as TRBD1 or TRBD2 (5 bases each). The CDR3 is 14 amino acids. Trimming took 0 bases from V and 6 from J, leaving 8 bases between them. CDR1 LNHNV and CDR2 YYDKDF come from the germline V gene (reference sequence). CDR3 sequence reads: CATSRERGPGELFF. CDR3 DNA: TGTGCCACCAGCAGAGAGAGGGGACCCGGGGAGCTGTTTTTT.

The chain has TRBV5-1 and TRBJ1-2, with 10 bases aligning to TRBD1. Germline assignment: CDR1 SGHRS and CDR2 YFSETQ. CDR3 length: 14 residues. V dropped 4 bases and J dropped 8; count of bases not matched to a gene: 8. CDR3 residues: CASSPDRGRGGYTF. The CDR3 nucleotides read TGCGCCAGCAGCCCAGACAGGGGGCGGGGAGGCTACACCTTC.

The sample holds one count of this clone. The chain joins TRBV7-3 to TRBJ2-3; D unclear. V dropped 8 bases and J dropped 0 bases, with 12 bases sitting between them. Germline CDR1 reads SGHTA; CDR2 reads FQGTGA. CDR3 size: 14 residues. CDR3: CASSVSPSTDTQYF. As DNA, the CDR3 is TGTGCCAGCTCAGTTTCCCCTAGCACAGATACGCAGTATTTT.

Only a few counts were recorded for this clone. The rearrangement uses TRBV4-2 and TRBJ1-5; D not certain. Germline V gene sequence: CDR1 LGHNA, CDR2 YNFKEQ. The V end lost 2 bases, the J end lost 10 bases, and 12 bases lay between the germline ends. CDR3 size: 13 residues. In DNA form, the CDR3 reads TGTGCCAGCAGCCAAAGACTAGATGGACCCCAGCATTTT. Its translation is CASSQRLDGPQHF.

This chain uses TRBV11-3 with TRBJ2-5, with D maybe TRBD1 (5 bases). Trimming removed 5 bases from V and 5 bases from J, with 30 bases in between. CDR1 SGHNT and CDR2 YENEEA come from the germline V gene. This CDR3 is built from 19 residues. In DNA, the CDR3 is TGTGCCAGCAGCCGAAGCCATGGGCGTGGAGACAGCGTGGGGGAGACCCAGTACTTC. Translating gives CASSRSHGRGDSVGETQYF.

A note on this clone: Other DNA sequences of this sample code for an identical CDR3. This sequence joins TRBV28 and TRBJ2-4, with D possibly matching TRBD1 (6 bases). The ends were cut back, 6 bases at V and 1 base at J, with 10 bases in the middle. Germline V gene data show CDR1 as MDHEN and CDR2 as SYDVKM. The CDR3 is 14 residues long. CDR3 residues: CASSLGGAKNIQYF. As DNA, the CDR3 is TGTGCCAGCAGCTTAGGGGGTGCCAAAAACATTCAGTACTTC.

CDR3 residues: CASRLGGLMNTEAFF. DNA of the CDR3: TGTGCCAGCAGACTGGGGGGGCTAATGAACACTGAAGCTTTCTTT. This rearrangement joins TRBV28 to TRBJ1-1, with D possibly matching TRBD1 (6 bases). Looked up from germline, CDR1 is MDHEN and CDR2 is SYDVKM. The CDR3 is made up of 15 amino acids. Trimming took off 6 bases at V and 0 bases at J, with 14 bases between the two ends.

DNA for the CDR3: TGTGCCAGCAGTGAACAAAGGACAGGGTTGGGCTACACCTTC. Its protein is CASSEQRTGLGYTF. The chain recombines TRBV2 with TRBJ1-2, with 8 bases matching TRBD1. The CDR3 sequence is 14 residues long. Germline-derived CDR1 and CDR2 are SNHLY and FYNNEI. The junction had 7 bases not matched to a gene; V was cut back by 2 bases and J by 8 bases.

This clone was picked up many times. The J gene is TRBJ2-5, the V gene TRBV29-1, with D unresolved. The CDR3 contains 11 residues. The ends were cut back, 6 bases at V and 13 bases at J, with 18 bases in the middle. Germline CDR1 is SQVTM and CDR2 is ANQGSEA. CDR3 in amino acids: CSVKGGATGYF. Here the CDR3 DNA reads TGCAGCGTCAAAGGCGGCGCTACGGGGTACTTC.

The J gene is TRBJ1-5, the V gene TRBV28; 7 nucleotides align to TRBD1. The CDR3 has 14 amino acids. CDR1 is MDHEN and CDR2 is SYDVKM in the germline V gene. With V trimmed by 8 bases and J by 7 bases, 11 bases remained unmatched. CDR3: CASFSPGGAQPQHF. The CDR3, as DNA: TGTGCCAGCTTTTCTCCAGGGGGAGCACAGCCCCAGCATTTT.

The CDR3 sequence is CASSSGLAGDNEQFF. The DNA for the CDR3 is TGTGCCAGCAGCTCAGGACTAGCGGGCGACAATGAGCAGTTCTTC. The J gene is TRBJ2-1, the V gene TRBV7-6; TRBD2 matches at 11 bases. The length of the CDR3 is 15 residues. In germline, CDR1 is SGHVS, CDR2 FNYEAQ. Germline trimming cut 4 bases from V and 5 bases from J; bases unmatched to any gene: 4.

This rearrangement joins TRBV7-2 to TRBJ1-4, with a tentative D call TRBD1 (5 bases). The CDR3 length is 13 residues. V lost 5 bases to trimming and J lost 14 bases, with 18 bases between them. Germline-derived CDR1 and CDR2 are SGHTA and FQGNSA. The CDR3 nucleotides are TGTGCCAGCAGCGGAACCAACCAGGGTCGGCTGTTTTTT. It yields the protein CASSGTNQGRLFF. Looking up the rest from reference TRBV7-2 and TRBJ1-4 gives the full variable domain: GAGVSQSPSNKVTEKGKDVELRCDPISGHTALYWYRQSLGQGLEFLIYFQGNSAPDKSGLPSDRFSAERTGGSVSTLTIQRTQQEDSAVYLCASSGTNQGRLFFGSGTQLSVL.

The CDR3 DNA reads as TGTGCCACCAGCAGAGACCAGGGAGGGTCCTACGAGCAGTACTTC. Its translation is CATSRDQGGSYEQYF. This chain links TRBV15 with TRBJ2-7; 7 bases fit TRBD2. The V gene's germline CDR1 is LNHNV and CDR2 YYDKDF (reference sequence). V trimming: 0 bases; J trimming: 1 base; junction bases outside the gene matches: 3. The CDR3 length is 15 residues.